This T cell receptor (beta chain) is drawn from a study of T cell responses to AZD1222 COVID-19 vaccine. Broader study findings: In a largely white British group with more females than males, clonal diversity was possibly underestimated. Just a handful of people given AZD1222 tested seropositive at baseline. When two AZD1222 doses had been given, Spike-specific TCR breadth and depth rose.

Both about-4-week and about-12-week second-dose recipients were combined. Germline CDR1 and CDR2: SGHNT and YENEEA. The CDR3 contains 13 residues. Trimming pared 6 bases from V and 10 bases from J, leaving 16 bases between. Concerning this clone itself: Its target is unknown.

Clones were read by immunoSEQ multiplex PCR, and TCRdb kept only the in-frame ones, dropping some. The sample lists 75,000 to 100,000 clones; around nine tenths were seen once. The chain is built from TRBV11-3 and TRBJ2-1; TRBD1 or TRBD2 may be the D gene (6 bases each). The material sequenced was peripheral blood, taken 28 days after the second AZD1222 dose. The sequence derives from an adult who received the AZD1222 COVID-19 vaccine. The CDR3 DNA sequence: TGTGCCAGCAGTAGGACAGCGCGGGGAGAGCAGTTCTTC. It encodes CASSRTARGEQFF.